The following is a T cell receptor (beta chain) sequence with its context. The antigen is unknown. Using immunoSEQ multiplex PCR, the repertoire was profiled, and TCRdb retains in-frame clones only, with some absent. The data contain roughly 100,000 clones, about nine tenths of them singletons. V gave up 5 bases and J gave up 4 bases, with 18 bases separating them. The CDR3 has 15 amino acids. The V gene's germline CDR1 is SGHDT and CDR2 YYEEEE. The data belong to a study of PD-1 blockade in classical Hodgkin lymphoma. Described time point: cycle 4 day 1 (C4D1), after less than seven weeks of nivolumab. Every patient relapsed after autologous stem cell transplantation, and brentuximab vedotin exposure varied. Overall study results and limits: Complete responders' baseline diversity resembled that of newly diagnosed patients.

This TCR came from a human donor with classical Hodgkin lymphoma. V usage is TRBV5-6 and J usage is TRBJ1-1, with D perhaps matching TRBD1 (5 bases). This specimen consisted of peripheral blood mononuclear cells (PBMCs), obtained before the fourth cycle of nivolumab. CDR3 DNA sequence: TGTGCCAGCAGGCCACATAGACTCGGGGGCACTGAAGCTTTCTTT. Its translation is CASRPHRLGGTEAFF.